The 9 T cell receptor beta chains listed next were all sequenced from one sample in a study of T cell responses to AZD1222 COVID-19 vaccine. Repertoires were generated with immunoSEQ multiplex PCR, while TCRdb's copy carries only in-frame clones and drops some. This table holds tens of thousands of clones, 88% found once. The sample here was peripheral blood, taken 28 days after the second AZD1222 dose. These receptors all come from an adult who received the AZD1222 COVID-19 vaccine.

The chain uses TRBV29-1 and TRBJ2-1; 7 nucleotides match TRBD2. The germline V gene encodes CDR1 SQVTM and CDR2 ANQGSEA. The trim removed 4 bases at V and 4 bases at J, leaving 10 bases unmatched. This CDR3 comprises 15 residues. CDR3 nucleotide sequence: TGCAGCGTTGTGCGGAGCGGGGCCCTTTACAATGAGCAGTTCTTC. Translation: CSVVRSGALYNEQFF.

V is TRBV27 and J is TRBJ2-1; TRBD2 aligns across 7 bases. Germline V gene sequence: CDR1 MNHEY, CDR2 SMNVEV (reference sequence). The CDR3 has 14 amino acids. The junction had 11 bases not matched to a gene; V was cut back by 7 bases and J by 8 bases. The CDR3 is CASKVGGSVYEQFF. The DNA for the CDR3 is TGTGCCAGCAAGGTTGGCGGGAGTGTCTATGAGCAGTTCTTC.

This clone appeared a few times. The genes are TRBV15 and TRBJ2-2; 9 nucleotides align to TRBD1. Germline loops: CDR1 LNHNV, CDR2 YYDKDF (reference sequence). The CDR3 totals 16 residues. J was trimmed by 3 bases and V by 0 bases; bases with no gene match: 2. Written as DNA, the CDR3 is TGTGCCACCAGCAGAGAGGGGGACAGGGACACCGGGGAGCTGTTTTTT. Its protein is CATSREGDRDTGELFF. Combining the CDR3 with reference TRBV15 and TRBJ2-2 gives the whole variable domain DAMVIQNPRYQVTQFGKPVTLSCSQTLNHNVMYWYQQKSSQAPKLLFHYYDKDFNNEADTPDNFQSRRPNTSFCFLDIRSPGLGDTAMYLCATSREGDRDTGELFFGEGSRLTVL.

This chain links TRBV7-3 with TRBJ1-4; D is possibly TRBD1 (6 bases). CDR1 is SGHTA, CDR2 FQGTGA, per germline. The CDR3 length is 15 residues. The V gene lost 2 bases and the J gene lost 3 bases, with 10 bases spanning the gap. The CDR3 loop is CASSLSRGANEKLFF. In DNA, the CDR3 is TGTGCCAGCAGCTTATCCAGGGGAGCTAATGAAAAACTGTTTTTT. Complete variable domain (other parts from reference TRBV7-3 and TRBJ1-4): GAGVSQTPSNKVTEKGKYVELRCDPISGHTALYWYRQSLGQGPEFLIYFQGTGAADDSGLPNDRFFAVRPEGSVSTLKIQRTERGDSAVYLCASSLSRGANEKLFFGSGTQLSVL.

The rearrangement joins TRBV7-2 to TRBJ2-7, with D maybe TRBD2 (6 bases). Germline V lookup: CDR1 SGHTA, CDR2 FQGNSA. The CDR3 runs 14 residues. V lost 2 bases and J 2 bases, leaving 10 bases between the germline ends. CDR3 loop: CASSLYPSAYEQYF. The CDR3 bases are TGTGCCAGCAGCTTATACCCTAGCGCCTACGAGCAGTACTTC.

This chain uses TRBV5-8 with TRBJ1-1; D is undetermined. Germline V gives CDR1 SGHTS, CDR2 YDEGEE. The CDR3 consists of 13 residues. V lost 1 base and J lost 4, with 8 bases in between. As DNA, the CDR3 is TGTGCCAGCAGCTTGCGCAGGACCACTGAAGCTTTCTTT. As protein: CASSLRRTTEAFF.

The table lists this clone with a count of one. The chain links TRBV30 to TRBJ1-1, with D perhaps matching TRBD1 (5 bases). V was clipped by 3 bases and J by 1 base, with 9 bases between them. Germline CDR1 is GTSNPN and CDR2 is SVGIG (reference sequence). The CDR3 is 13 residues long. CDR3 protein: CAWSPGQNTEAFF. The CDR3 region has the DNA TGTGCCTGGAGCCCAGGGCAGAACACTGAAGCTTTCTTT.

CDR3: CASSLMTLKDGYTF. The DNA for the CDR3 is TGTGCCAGCAGCTTAATGACACTAAAGGATGGCTACACCTTC. The chain recombines TRBV7-8 with TRBJ1-2; no definite D call. Germline CDR1 is SGHVS and CDR2 is FQNEAQ. Deletions cut 2 bases from V and 6 bases from J, with 13 bases between. The CDR3 covers 14 residues.

The chain combines TRBV7-2 with TRBJ2-5; TRBD1 might be the D (6 bases). The germline V gene has CDR1 SGHTA and CDR2 FQGNSA. The CDR3 is 14 residues long. V lost 3 bases to trimming and J lost 5 bases, with 13 bases between them. CDR3 region: CASSFTGFGETQYF. CDR3 DNA: TGTGCCAGCAGCTTTACAGGGTTTGGCGAGACCCAGTACTTC.